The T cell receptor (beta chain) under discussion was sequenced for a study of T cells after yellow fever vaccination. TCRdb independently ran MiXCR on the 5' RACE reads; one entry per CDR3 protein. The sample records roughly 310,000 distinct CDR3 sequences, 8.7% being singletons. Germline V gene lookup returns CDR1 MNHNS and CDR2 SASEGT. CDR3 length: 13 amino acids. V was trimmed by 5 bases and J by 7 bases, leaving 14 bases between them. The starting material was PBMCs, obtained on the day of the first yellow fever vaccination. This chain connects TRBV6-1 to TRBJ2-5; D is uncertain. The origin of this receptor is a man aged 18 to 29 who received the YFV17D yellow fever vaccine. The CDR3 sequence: CASSQPPPGTQYF. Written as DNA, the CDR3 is TGTGCCAGCAGTCAGCCGCCGCCGGGGACCCAGTACTTC.